The 21 T cell receptor beta chains below were found in one sample sequenced in a study of CD8+ T cells in alopecia areata. Extracted RNA was reverse transcribed into cDNA, the sequencing template. Profiling relied on immunoSEQ multiplex PCR, and the TCRdb table lists in-frame clones only, not all of them. The table has around 98,000 clones, roughly 42% seen once. The specimen was CD4+ T cells sorted from blood. The receptor set was obtained from a human donor with alopecia areata.

Here the CDR3 reads CASSQPGQGNAEAFF. As DNA, the CDR3 is TGCGCCAGCAGCCAACCAGGACAGGGCAACGCTGAAGCTTTCTTT. The chain has TRBV4-1 and TRBJ1-1; 8 bases are a match to TRBD1. Trimming removed 2 bases from V and 6 bases from J; junction bases left unmatched: 8. Germline V gives CDR1 MGHRA, CDR2 YSYEKL. The length of the CDR3 is 15 residues.

The CDR3, as DNA: TGCGCCAGCAGTCAATCGTTAGCCGTCCCTAATGAAAAACTGTTTTTT. Translation: CASSQSLAVPNEKLFF. This chain connects TRBV23-1 to TRBJ1-4; D remains ambiguous. TRBV23-1 is treated as an ORF (open reading frame) with a function not yet certain. The V end was cut by 0 bases, the J end by 3 bases, with 11 bases between. This CDR3 region has 16 residues.

The genes are TRBV29-1 and TRBJ1-1, with no clear D. Germline CDR1 is SQVTM and CDR2 is ANQGSEA. Deletions cut 4 bases from V and 0 bases from J, with 6 bases between. This CDR3 has 12 residues. The chain's CDR3 is CSVGSVNTEAFF. The DNA for the CDR3 is TGCAGCGTTGGATCAGTGAACACTGAAGCTTTCTTT. The full variable domain, in which reference TRBV29-1 and TRBJ1-1 provide the parts outside the CDR3, is SAVISQKPSRDICQRGTSLTIQCQVDSQVTMMFWYRQQPGQSLTLIATANQGSEATYESGFVIDKFPISRPNLTFSTLTVSNMSPEDSSIYLCSVGSVNTEAFFGQGTRLTVV.

This clone was seen just once. The rearrangement links TRBV6-5 to TRBJ2-3; a possible D gene is TRBD2 (5 bases). V lost 2 bases and J lost 3, with 15 bases in between. The CDR3 spans 16 residues. CDR1 and CDR2 from the germline V gene are MNHEY and SVGAGI. Here the CDR3 reads CASSYVFRSGTDTQYF. DNA of the CDR3: TGTGCCAGCAGTTACGTTTTTCGATCGGGGACAGATACGCAGTATTTT.

This sequence joins TRBV7-2 and TRBJ2-2; maybe TRBD1 (5 bases). The ends were cut back, 6 bases at V and 1 base at J, with 6 bases in the middle. Germline loops: CDR1 SGHTA, CDR2 FQGNSA. The CDR3 length is 13 residues. The CDR3 protein is CASRTVNTGELFF. In nucleotides, the CDR3 is TGTGCCAGCAGGACAGTGAACACCGGGGAGCTGTTTTTT. The full variable domain, with the rest looked up from reference TRBV7-2 and TRBJ2-2, is GAGVSQSPSNKVTEKGKDVELRCDPISGHTALYWYRQSLGQGLEFLIYFQGNSAPDKSGLPSDRFSAERTGGSVSTLTIQRTQQEDSAVYLCASRTVNTGELFFGEGSRLTVL.

The V call is TRBV28, the J call TRBJ2-1, with 7 bases matching TRBD2. The CDR3 consists of 13 residues. With 11 bases clipped from V and 0 bases from J, the junction kept 4 bases outside the gene matches. Germline V gene sequence: CDR1 MDHEN, CDR2 SYDVKM. The CDR3 DNA follows: TGTGCCTCGGGACTAAGCTCCTACAATGAGCAGTTCTTC. Translation gives CASGLSSYNEQFF.

The V and J genes are TRBV29-1 and TRBJ2-1, with 12 bases identical to TRBD2. V dropped 5 bases and J dropped 0; count of bases not matched to a gene: 5. Germline-derived CDR1 and CDR2 are SQVTM and ANQGSEA. The CDR3 contains 16 residues. The CDR3 nucleotides are TGCAGCGTTACGGGACTAGCGGGTAGCTCCTACAATGAGCAGTTCTTC. It translates to CSVTGLAGSSYNEQFF.

V is TRBV30 and J is TRBJ1-2, with D hard to call. Germline values: CDR1 GTSNPN, CDR2 SVGIG (reference sequence). Trimming shortened V by 3 bases and J by 3 bases, and 17 bases separated the two germline ends. The CDR3 has 15 residues. In nucleotides, the CDR3 is TGTGCCTGGAGGCTACCCGGGAAGGCAGACTATGGCTACACCTTC. Translated: CAWRLPGKADYGYTF.

This clone showed up just a few times. The chain employs TRBV12-5 and TRBJ1-1; D is uncertain. Germline CDR1 and CDR2: LGHNT and FRNRAP. Trimming took 6 bases from V and 8 from J, leaving 10 bases between them. The CDR3 loop spans 11 amino acids. CDR3 amino acids: CASGSGREAFF. The DNA for the CDR3 is TGTGCTAGTGGCTCCGGACGGGAAGCTTTCTTT.

The rearrangement links TRBV6-6 to TRBJ1-6, with D unclear. The germline CDR1 and CDR2 sequences are MNHNY and SVGAGI (reference sequence). The CDR3 runs 13 residues. V was shortened by 0 bases and J by 9 bases, with 6 bases between the two germline ends. Here the CDR3 DNA reads TGTGCCAGCAGTTACTCGTCCCGTTCACCCCTCCACTTT. Its protein product is CASSYSSRSPLHF.

This clone was counted only a few times. The chain recombines TRBV7-9 with TRBJ2-7; the match to TRBD2 covers 8 bases. The CDR3 has 15 amino acids. The junction had 10 bases not matched to a gene; V was cut back by 5 bases and J by 4 bases. Germline assignment: CDR1 SEHNR and CDR2 FQNEAQ (reference sequence). CDR3 nucleotide sequence: TGTGCCAGCAGCAGCGTAGGCGGGAGGAAGTACGAGCAGTACTTC. Translated, it gives CASSSVGGRKYEQYF.

The chain has TRBV7-2 and TRBJ2-7, with a weak D call TRBD1 (6 bases). Germline lookup yields CDR1 SGHTA and CDR2 FQGNSA. Trimming cost V 5 bases and J 2 bases, with 13 bases left between them. CDR3 length: 14 amino acids. The CDR3 region is CASSPDRYTYEQYF. The CDR3 nucleotides are TGTGCCAGCAGCCCCGACAGGTATACCTACGAGCAGTACTTC.

The rearrangement links TRBV29-1 to TRBJ2-2, with 9 bases fitting TRBD1. Trimming at V came to 4 bases and at J to 6 bases, leaving 6 bases not matched to a gene. From germline, CDR1 is SQVTM and CDR2 ANQGSEA. CDR3 size: 14 residues. This CDR3 is CSVARDRVAGELFF. CDR3 sequence (DNA): TGCAGCGTTGCCCGGGACAGGGTGGCCGGGGAGCTGTTTTTT.

The chain employs TRBV7-2 and TRBJ2-7; no clear D. The germline V gene has CDR1 SGHTA and CDR2 FQGNSA. The V gene lost 1 base and the J gene lost 3 bases, with 4 bases spanning the gap. The CDR3 runs 12 residues. The CDR3, as DNA: TGTGCCAGCAGCTTAGTTATCTACGAGCAGTACTTC. Translating gives CASSLVIYEQYF.

The chain is built from TRBV9 and TRBJ2-3, with 7 bases lining up with TRBD1. CDR1 and CDR2 from the germline V gene are SGDLS and YYNGEE. CDR3 length: 15 residues. Trimming took 4 bases from V and 1 from J; bases not matched to a gene: 6. The CDR3 reads CASSPSGQGTDTQYF. The CDR3 region has the DNA TGTGCCAGCAGCCCCTCCGGACAGGGCACAGATACGCAGTATTTT.

The chain is built from TRBV28 and TRBJ1-2, with D hard to call. Trimming took off 5 bases at V and 3 bases at J, with 16 bases between the two ends. This CDR3 is built from 15 residues. In germline, CDR1 is MDHEN, CDR2 SYDVKM. The CDR3 DNA follows: TGTGCCAGCAGTCTAATTTTGGAGCAGGACTATGGCTACACCTTC. Encoded protein: CASSLILEQDYGYTF.

J is TRBJ2-5 and V is TRBV6-5; perhaps TRBD1 as D (6 bases). CDR3 length: 13 residues. The V and J ends lost 6 bases and 4 bases respectively, with 12 bases between them. Looked up from germline, CDR1 is MNHEY and CDR2 is SVGAGI. The CDR3 region is CASRATGPETQYF. In DNA, the CDR3 is TGTGCCAGCAGAGCCACAGGGCCAGAGACCCAGTACTTC.

The CDR3 DNA is TGCAGCGTCCGAATAAGGGGGCAGACTGAAGCTTTCTTT. It encodes CSVRIRGQTEAFF. This chain joins TRBV29-1 and TRBJ1-1; the match to TRBD1 covers 7 bases. CDR1 SQVTM and CDR2 ANQGSEA come from the germline V gene. V lost 6 bases, J lost 5 bases, and 9 bases stayed unmatched. The CDR3 has 13 residues.

This clone was seen more than once but under ten times. The chain links TRBV29-1 to TRBJ2-2; D gene unclear. From germline, CDR1 is SQVTM and CDR2 ANQGSEA. The V and J ends lost 0 bases and 5 bases respectively, with 10 bases between them. CDR3 size: 14 residues. CDR3 DNA: TGCAGCGTTGAAGATAGCAGGAGAACCGGGGAGCTGTTTTTT. It translates to CSVEDSRRTGELFF.

This chain uses TRBV5-1 with TRBJ1-1; no definite D call. Trimming removed 3 bases at V and 0 bases at J, with 9 bases between. Germline loops: CDR1 SGHRS, CDR2 YFSETQ. The CDR3 is made up of 14 amino acids. CDR3 nucleotide sequence: TGCGCCAGCAGCTCGGTCGGCTTGAACACTGAAGCTTTCTTT. The encoded protein is CASSSVGLNTEAFF.

The V and J genes are TRBV29-1 and TRBJ2-5; no firm D call. There are 11 residues in the CDR3. V lost 4 bases to trimming and J lost 5 bases, with 8 bases between them. Germline V gives CDR1 SQVTM, CDR2 ANQGSEA. The CDR3 is CSVGWAETQYF. In DNA form, the CDR3 reads TGCAGCGTTGGATGGGCGGAGACCCAGTACTTC.